The text below deals with one TCR beta chain. What it binds is unknown. Repertoires were generated with immunoSEQ multiplex PCR, while TCRdb's copy carries only in-frame clones and drops some. Here the sample spans roughly 90,000 clones, 85% being singletons. Germline loops: CDR1 SGHDT, CDR2 YYEEEE. Trimming shortened V by 0 bases and J by 1 base, and 13 bases separated the two germline ends. The CDR3 contains 16 residues. This specimen comes from a study of identifying expanded T cells in peripheral blood. Broader study findings: Across healthy donors, higher total template counts meant significantly greater approximately two-week count variance. About 1.2 clones differed between technical replicates, versus approximately 17 and 20 over time.

Sequencing used blood. The sequence came from a person between 18 and 75 years old in good health. The chain links TRBV5-6 to TRBJ1-1; no definite D call. CDR3: CASSLDLPGRNTEAFF. In DNA form, the CDR3 reads TGTGCCAGCAGCTTGGATCTTCCGGGAAGGAACACTGAAGCTTTCTTT.